A single sample gave rise to the 29 T cell receptor beta chains below, sequenced in a study of blood T cell repertoires in COVID-19. TCRdb keeps only in-frame clones here, not all; method: immunoSEQ multiplex PCR. The sample has approximately 350,000 clones; about four fifths are singletons. Specimen: peripheral blood. These receptor sequences come from a young man with active or convalescent COVID-19.

This chain links TRBV30 with TRBJ1-1; D gene ambiguous. This CDR3 comprises 15 residues. The V end was cut by 0 bases, the J end by 3 bases, with 14 bases between. From germline, CDR1 is GTSNPN and CDR2 SVGIG (reference sequence). CDR3 in DNA: TGTGCCTGGAGTGTCGGGAGGGAAAGGGACACTGAAGCTTTCTTT. The encoded protein is CAWSVGRERDTEAFF.

This chain joins TRBV5-5 and TRBJ1-5; D is unresolved. Trimming stripped 8 bases from V and 0 bases from J, with 9 bases between. Germline lookup yields CDR1 SGHKS and CDR2 YYEKEE (reference sequence). This CDR3 is built from 13 residues. CDR3 nucleotides: TGTGCCAGACGACTGTATAGCAATCAGCCCCAGCATTTT. As protein: CARRLYSNQPQHF.

This clone has a single count. The chain employs TRBV20-1 and TRBJ2-7, with a weak D call TRBD1 (6 bases). The germline V gene has CDR1 DFQATT and CDR2 SNEGSKA (reference sequence). V dropped 5 bases and J dropped 4 bases, with 9 bases sitting between them. This CDR3 region has 11 residues. DNA for the CDR3: TGCAGTGCTTTACAGGGTTACGAGCAGTACTTC. Protein sequence: CSALQGYEQYF.

V is TRBV7-9 and J is TRBJ2-5, with 9 bases fitting TRBD2. After removal of 5 bases from V and 3 bases from J, the junction contained 4 bases not matched to a gene. From germline, CDR1 is SEHNR and CDR2 FQNEAQ (reference sequence). The length of the CDR3 is 14 residues. CDR3 protein: CASSERGAEETQYF. The CDR3 DNA sequence: TGTGCCAGCAGCGAGCGGGGGGCGGAAGAGACCCAGTACTTC. The full variable domain, with the rest looked up from reference TRBV7-9 and TRBJ2-5, is DTGVSQNPRHKITKRGQNVTFRCDPISEHNRLYWYRQTLGQGPEFLTYFQNEAQLEKSRLLSDRFSAERPKGSFSTLEIQRTEQGDSAMYLCASSERGAEETQYFGPGTRLLVL.

V usage is TRBV5-1 and J usage is TRBJ2-7; 15 nucleotides match TRBD2. The CDR3 length is 16 residues. The germline V gene encodes CDR1 SGHRS and CDR2 YFSETQ. With V trimmed by 3 bases and J by 5 bases, 6 bases remained unmatched. The CDR3 spells CASSSGLAGGVHEQYF. The CDR3 DNA follows: TGCGCCAGCAGCTCCGGACTAGCGGGGGGGGTCCACGAGCAGTACTTC.

The chain links TRBV7-2 to TRBJ1-2; D is ambiguous. Trimming took 1 base from V and 0 from J, leaving 9 bases between them. Per the germline V gene, CDR1 is SGHTA and CDR2 is FQGNSA. The CDR3 has 15 amino acids. The CDR3 sequence: CASSLEPGTNYGYTF. CDR3 bases: TGTGCCAGCAGCTTAGAGCCGGGGACTAACTATGGCTACACCTTC.

The J gene is TRBJ2-1, the V gene TRBV5-1; 15 nucleotides align to TRBD2. Unmatched junction bases numbered 11, after V lost 1 base and J lost 0 bases. Germline values: CDR1 SGHRS, CDR2 YFSETQ. The CDR3 spans 21 residues. The CDR3 loop is CASSLRPGLAGGGSSYNEQFF. The CDR3 DNA sequence: TGCGCCAGCAGCTTGCGCCCGGGACTAGCGGGAGGTGGGAGCTCCTACAATGAGCAGTTCTTC.

This chain links TRBV27 with TRBJ2-7, with D perhaps TRBD2 (6 bases). The CDR3 has 13 residues. V was clipped by 0 bases and J by 6 bases, with 9 bases between them. Germline V gene lookup returns CDR1 MNHEY and CDR2 SMNVEV (reference sequence). CDR3 protein: CASSLSAGSEQYF. Written as DNA, the CDR3 is TGTGCCAGCAGTTTATCGGCGGGGTCCGAGCAGTACTTC.

This rearrangement joins TRBV18 to TRBJ1-1; D is unclear. Looked up from germline, CDR1 is KGHSH and CDR2 is LQKENI. V was cut by 4 bases and J by 1 base, with 10 bases left in between. The CDR3 covers 14 residues. CDR3 nucleotides: TGTGCCAGCTCACGAGGGCCTCAGAACACTGAAGCTTTCTTT. Encoded protein: CASSRGPQNTEAFF. The entire variable domain, with the rest obtained from reference TRBV18 and TRBJ1-1, is as follows: NAGVMQNPRHLVRRRGQEARLRCSPMKGHSHVYWYRQLPEEGLKFMVYLQKENIIDESGMPKERFSAEFPKEGPSILRIQQVVRGDSAAYFCASSRGPQNTEAFFGQGTRLTVV.

The chain employs TRBV4-1 and TRBJ1-5; D call uncertain. V was clipped by 2 bases and J by 0 bases, with 14 bases between them. The CDR3 loop spans 17 amino acids. In germline, CDR1 is MGHRA, CDR2 YSYEKL. The CDR3: CASSQLQTTHSNQPQHF. The CDR3, as DNA: TGCGCCAGCAGCCAACTTCAGACAACGCATAGCAATCAGCCCCAGCATTTT.

The chain joins TRBV28 to TRBJ1-1; D uncertain. Trimming cost V 7 bases and J 6 bases, with 15 bases left between them. This CDR3 spans 13 amino acids. Per the germline V gene, CDR1 is MDHEN and CDR2 is SYDVKM. CDR3 loop: CASTTVLIAEAFF. The CDR3 coding sequence is TGTGCCAGCACCACAGTGCTAATTGCTGAAGCTTTCTTT.

This clone has a handful of counts. J is TRBJ2-5 and V is TRBV5-1; 7 bases line up with TRBD2. The junction had 5 bases not matched to a gene; V was cut back by 0 bases and J by 6 bases. CDR1 is SGHRS, CDR2 YFSETQ, per germline. This CDR3 is 14 amino acids long. CDR3 nucleotide sequence: TGCGCCAGCAGCTTGGTGGGGGAGGGGAAGACCCAGTACTTC. Protein: CASSLVGEGKTQYF.

J is TRBJ2-5 and V is TRBV6-5; D unclear. There are 12 residues in the CDR3. Germline lookup yields CDR1 MNHEY and CDR2 SVGAGI. The ends were cut back, 0 bases at V and 7 bases at J, with 6 bases in the middle. This CDR3 is CASSYSTGTQYF. The CDR3 coding sequence is TGTGCCAGCAGTTACTCGACTGGGACCCAGTACTTC.

V gene TRBV30 combines with J gene TRBJ2-1, with 7 bases that match TRBD2. CDR3 size: 13 residues. V lost 7 bases to trimming and J lost 7 bases; unmatched junction nucleotides: 10. Germline lookup yields CDR1 GTSNPN and CDR2 SVGIG (reference sequence). The CDR3 sequence is CASPGSGSNEQFF. As DNA, the CDR3 is TGTGCCTCCCCGGGTAGCGGGTCAAATGAGCAGTTCTTC.

The chain is built from TRBV4-3 and TRBJ2-1; D might be TRBD1 (5 bases). Deletions cut 0 bases from V and 7 bases from J, with 10 bases between. Germline V CDR1 and CDR2: LGHNA, YSLEER. The length of the CDR3 is 14 residues. DNA for the CDR3: TGCGCCAGCAGCCAAGAGGGGCCGAGAAATGAGCAGTTCTTC. The encoded protein is CASSQEGPRNEQFF.

The chain recombines TRBV9 with TRBJ2-3, with D possibly being TRBD1 (6 bases). The CDR3 is 14 amino acids. Germline V gene sequence: CDR1 SGDLS, CDR2 YYNGEE. V dropped 3 bases and J dropped 0 bases, with 8 bases sitting between them. This CDR3 is CASSAQGSTDTQYF. CDR3 bases: TGTGCCAGCAGCGCCCAGGGGAGCACAGATACGCAGTATTTT.

The chain combines TRBV3-1 (or the pseudogene TRBV3-2) with TRBJ2-7; maybe TRBD2 (6 bases). The CDR3 totals 14 residues. Between the trimmed V and J ends, which lost 2 bases and 2 bases, there was a span of 10 bases. The germline CDR1 and CDR2 sequences are LGHDT and YNNKEL (reference sequence). The CDR3 DNA is TGTGCCAGCAGCCAAATTAGCGGACCCTACGAGCAGTACTTC. Translating gives CASSQISGPYEQYF.

The genes are TRBV19 and TRBJ1-2; the D is unclear. Trimming took 5 bases from V and 6 from J, leaving 22 bases between them. This CDR3 has 16 residues. Germline CDR1 reads LNHDA; CDR2 reads SQIVND (reference sequence). The CDR3 here is CASSEQISASLHGYTF. CDR3 DNA sequence: TGTGCCAGTAGTGAACAGATTTCTGCTTCTCTCCATGGCTACACCTTC.

This chain links TRBV6-2 or TRBV6-3 with TRBJ2-7; 10 bases are shared with TRBD2. J was trimmed by 4 bases and V by 5 bases; bases with no gene match: 5. CDR1 and CDR2 (germline): MNHEY, SVGEGT. The length of the CDR3 is 14 residues. The CDR3 is CASSLAGAGYEQYF. CDR3 nucleotides: TGTGCCAGCAGTCTAGCGGGGGCGGGGTACGAGCAGTACTTC.

As for this clone: Within the sample, other DNA sequences also encode this same CDR3. This sequence joins TRBV7-2 and TRBJ1-2; D is unresolved. This CDR3 is built from 14 residues. The germline gives CDR1 SGHTA, CDR2 FQGNSA. Trimming stripped 1 base from V and 2 bases from J, with 8 bases between. CDR3 amino acids: CASSLGGQNYGYTF. CDR3 nucleotide sequence: TGTGCCAGCAGCTTAGGTGGCCAGAACTATGGCTACACCTTC.

The CDR3 DNA is TGTGCCAGCAGCACCACGGACAGGGGAATGGATACGCAGTATTTT. This translates into CASSTTDRGMDTQYF. The chain combines TRBV6-5 with TRBJ2-3; 9 bases agree with TRBD1. The CDR3 length is 15 residues. Germline CDR1 and CDR2: MNHEY and SVGAGI. J lost 6 bases, V lost 6 bases, and 10 bases had no gene match.

The rearrangement joins TRBV19 to TRBJ2-1, with D unclear. This CDR3 has 13 residues. CDR1 and CDR2 (germline): LNHDA, SQIVND (reference sequence). V lost 8 bases and J 0 bases, leaving 8 bases between the germline ends. CDR3 nucleotide sequence: TGTGCCAGTGCGGCGGCCTCCTACAATGAGCAGTTCTTC. Encoded protein: CASAAASYNEQFF.

This clone showed up just once. The J gene is TRBJ2-3, the V gene TRBV15, with 9 nucleotides matching TRBD2. This CDR3 has 17 amino acids. The V gene end was trimmed by 3 bases and the J gene end by 0 bases; junction bases not matched to a gene: 7. Germline V gene data show CDR1 as LNHNV and CDR2 as YYDKDF (reference sequence). The chain's CDR3 is CATSSRTSGPSTDTQYF. DNA for the CDR3: TGTGCCACCAGCAGTCGTACTAGCGGGCCAAGCACAGATACGCAGTATTTT.

This clone appeared a few times. V usage is TRBV7-9 and J usage is TRBJ2-5; TRBD2 might be the D (6 bases). Deletions cut 3 bases from V and 5 bases from J, with 10 bases between. The germline V gene encodes CDR1 SEHNR and CDR2 FQNEAQ (reference sequence). The CDR3 is made up of 13 amino acids. The CDR3 sequence: CASSFPGRETQYF. The CDR3 DNA follows: TGTGCCAGCAGCTTCCCGGGGAGGGAGACCCAGTACTTC. Full variable domain (rest looked up from reference TRBV7-9 and TRBJ2-5): DTGVSQNPRHKITKRGQNVTFRCDPISEHNRLYWYRQTLGQGPEFLTYFQNEAQLEKSRLLSDRFSAERPKGSFSTLEIQRTEQGDSAMYLCASSFPGRETQYFGPGTRLLVL.

This clone was detected only a few times. The chain joins TRBV5-1 to TRBJ2-7, with TRBD2 as a possible D gene (5 bases). In germline, CDR1 is SGHRS, CDR2 YFSETQ. The CDR3 loop spans 16 amino acids. Trimming left V 0 bases short and J 2 bases short, with 15 bases between. The CDR3 region has the DNA TGCGCCAGCAGCTTGGTGAGGGCAGCCTATCCCTACGAGCAGTACTTC. It specifies CASSLVRAAYPYEQYF.

The gene calls are TRBV19 and TRBJ2-7; a weak D match, TRBD1 (7 bases). The CDR3 has 14 amino acids. CDR1 and CDR2 from the germline V gene are LNHDA and SQIVND (reference sequence). V gave up 8 bases and J gave up 1 base, with 15 bases separating them. CDR3 residues: CASGRGADSYEQYF. CDR3 DNA sequence: TGTGCCAGTGGCAGGGGGGCCGATTCCTACGAGCAGTACTTC.

This chain connects TRBV6-4 to TRBJ1-1; D is unclear. The CDR3 loop spans 16 amino acids. Germline V gene data show CDR1 as MRHNA and CDR2 as SNTAGT. The V end lost 7 bases, the J end lost 0 bases, and 18 bases lay between the germline ends. The CDR3 reads CASTHPDGLLNTEAFF. In nucleotides, the CDR3 is TGTGCCAGCACCCATCCGGACGGACTGCTGAACACTGAAGCTTTCTTT.

V is TRBV7-3 and J is TRBJ1-1, with D unresolved. The CDR3 totals 14 residues. V was shortened by 2 bases and J by 1 base, with 8 bases between the two germline ends. Germline V CDR1 and CDR2: SGHTA, FQGTGA. CDR3 in amino acids: CASSLWGENTEAFF. CDR3 sequence (DNA): TGTGCCAGCAGCTTATGGGGAGAGAACACTGAAGCTTTCTTT.

This rearrangement joins TRBV6-2 or TRBV6-3 to TRBJ2-6; 11 nucleotides align to TRBD2. Germline trimming cut 4 bases from V and 1 base from J; bases unmatched to any gene: 9. The CDR3 is made up of 19 amino acids. CDR1 is MNHEY, CDR2 SVGEGT, per germline. The chain's CDR3 is CASSLSLAGGSSGANVLTF. CDR3 nucleotide sequence: TGTGCCAGCAGTTTAAGTCTAGCGGGGGGCAGTTCTGGGGCCAACGTCCTGACTTTC.